The 31 T cell receptor beta chains listed next were all sequenced from one sample in a study of beta chain features in type 1 diabetes. Expressed TCRB transcripts were sequenced because the isolated RNA had all been reverse transcribed beforehand. Measured with immunoSEQ multiplex PCR; TCRdb has only the in-frame clones, and not every one. In the table there are 250,000 to 300,000 clones, 8% of which are singletons. Input material: central memory CD4+ T cells from blood. The receptors shown here come from a young woman in good health.

The V call is TRBV29-1, the J call TRBJ1-1; D may be TRBD1 (6 bases). Germline CDR1 reads SQVTM; CDR2 reads ANQGSEA. The germline V and J ends were trimmed by 2 bases and 0 bases, with 16 bases remaining between them. The CDR3 loop spans 16 amino acids. The CDR3 is CSVENQVWDMNTEAFF. The CDR3 nucleotides read TGCAGCGTTGAAAATCAGGTTTGGGACATGAACACTGAAGCTTTCTTT.

This clone has just a few counts. CDR3 residues: CAIRQEEEQFF. In nucleotides, the CDR3 is TGTGCCATCAGACAGGAGGAGGAGCAGTTCTTC. V and J are TRBV10-3 and TRBJ2-1; D possibly matches TRBD1 or TRBD2 (5 bases each). The V end lost 6 bases, the J end lost 10 bases, and 10 bases lay between the germline ends. The germline CDR1 and CDR2 sequences are ENHRY and SYGVKD. The CDR3 length is 11 residues.

The rearrangement joins TRBV10-3 to TRBJ1-2, with 8 positions matching TRBD1. Germline values: CDR1 ENHRY, CDR2 SYGVKD. This CDR3 contains 14 residues. V lost 8 bases, J lost 6 bases, and 11 bases stayed unmatched. CDR3 sequence reads: CAIRPSGQDNGYTF. DNA of the CDR3: TGTGCCATCCGCCCGTCGGGACAGGACAATGGCTACACCTTC.

This clone was recorded a few times. The V call is TRBV4-3, the J call TRBJ2-3, with 8 bases fitting TRBD2. Unmatched junction bases numbered 8, after V lost 1 base and J lost 5 bases. The CDR3 is 16 amino acids. Germline assignment: CDR1 LGHNA and CDR2 YSLEER. The CDR3 coding sequence is TGCGCCAGCAGCCAAGGCGGACTAGCCATGGGAGATACGCAGTATTTT. It translates to CASSQGGLAMGDTQYF.

The table lists this clone with many counts. One end of the junction does not line up with germline, which may come from a read error. This sequence joins TRBV23-1 and TRBJ2-3; no clear D. TRBV23-1 is sorted into the ORF group, with uncertain function. The CDR3 length is 12 residues. The CDR3: CASRLVWSVSDF. The CDR3 DNA is TGCGCCAGCAGACTTGTGTGGTCCGTGTCGGATTTT.

The sample holds a few counts of this clone. The V call is TRBV4-3, the J call TRBJ1-2, with TRBD1 identical over 8 bases. The CDR3 sequence is 17 residues long. The germline CDR1 and CDR2 sequences are LGHNA and YSLEER. The V gene end was trimmed by 2 bases and the J gene end by 4 bases; junction bases not matched to a gene: 12. The CDR3 here is CASSQRGQGAFSYGYTF. In nucleotides, the CDR3 is TGCGCCAGCAGCCAAAGGGGCCAGGGGGCTTTTTCCTATGGCTACACCTTC.

CDR3 DNA: TGTGCCACCGCGGACAGGGTAATTTCCGAGCAGTACTTC. Protein product: CATADRVISEQYF. This chain uses TRBV7-2 with TRBJ2-7, with 8 bases aligning to TRBD1. V dropped 10 bases and J dropped 6; count of bases not matched to a gene: 11. The CDR3 is made up of 13 amino acids. Germline V lookup: CDR1 SGHTA, CDR2 FQGNSA.

This sequence joins TRBV4-1 and TRBJ2-6; D is perhaps TRBD1 (6 bases). Trimming left V 4 bases short and J 4 bases short, with 17 bases between. CDR1 MGHRA and CDR2 YSYEKL come from the germline V gene. This CDR3 has 17 amino acids. DNA for the CDR3: TGCGCCAGCAGCCCGAGAGACACAGGGAGAGGGGCCAACGTCCTGACTTTC. Translating it yields CASSPRDTGRGANVLTF.

Worth noting for this clone: Other nucleotide sequences in the sample specify the same CDR3. The V call is TRBV7-2, the J call TRBJ1-2; D is uncertain. The germline V gene encodes CDR1 SGHTA and CDR2 FQGNSA. Trimming removed 3 bases from V and 5 bases from J, with 7 bases in between. This CDR3 spans 12 amino acids. The CDR3 loop reads CASSFDGYGYTF. The DNA for the CDR3 is TGTGCCAGCAGCTTCGATGGGTATGGCTACACCTTC.

This clone was seen more than once but under ten times. The V and J genes are TRBV5-1 and TRBJ1-1; unclear D gene. CDR3 length: 13 residues. Trimming left V 4 bases short and J 4 bases short, with 11 bases between. Looked up from germline, CDR1 is SGHRS and CDR2 is YFSETQ. CDR3 protein: CASSIGGGTEAFF. The DNA for the CDR3 is TGCGCCAGCAGCATAGGAGGAGGCACTGAAGCTTTCTTT.

This clone was recorded many times. The chain combines TRBV4-3 with TRBJ1-1, with TRBD1 as a possible D gene (6 bases). This CDR3 region has 14 residues. Germline-derived CDR1 and CDR2 are LGHNA and YSLEER. The V end lost 2 bases, the J end lost 3 bases, and 10 bases lay between the germline ends. The DNA for the CDR3 is TGCGCCAGCAGCCAAATAGGACAGTACACTGAAGCTTTCTTT. Translating it yields CASSQIGQYTEAFF.

The sample holds a few counts of this clone. The CDR3 reads CASSLVTGGEGQPQHF. CDR3 in DNA: TGTGCCAGCAGCTTAGTAACGGGGGGTGAAGGTCAGCCCCAGCATTTT. The chain employs TRBV7-8 and TRBJ1-5; D is possibly TRBD1 (5 bases). The germline V gene encodes CDR1 SGHVS and CDR2 FQNEAQ. This CDR3 comprises 16 residues. V was pared by 1 base and J by 6 bases, with 16 bases between.

This clone was observed a few times. This sequence joins TRBV29-1 and TRBJ1-2; D call uncertain. Trimming cost V 1 base and J 5 bases, with 11 bases left between them. The CDR3 loop spans 13 amino acids. The germline V gene encodes CDR1 SQVTM and CDR2 ANQGSEA. CDR3 in amino acids: CSVEAQVGYGYTF. In DNA, the CDR3 is TGCAGCGTTGAAGCCCAGGTGGGGTATGGCTACACCTTC. Full variable domain (rest looked up from reference TRBV29-1 and TRBJ1-2): SAVISQKPSRDICQRGTSLTIQCQVDSQVTMMFWYRQQPGQSLTLIATANQGSEATYESGFVIDKFPISRPNLTFSTLTVSNMSPEDSSIYLCSVEAQVGYGYTFGSGTRLTVV.

This rearrangement joins TRBV9 to TRBJ2-3; 8 nucleotides match TRBD2. The CDR3 has 17 residues. With V trimmed by 2 bases and J by 0 bases, 8 bases remained unmatched. Germline loops: CDR1 SGDLS, CDR2 YYNGEE. CDR3: CASSVSPSSGSTDTQYF. The CDR3 DNA reads TGTGCCAGCAGCGTTAGTCCATCTAGCGGGAGCACAGATACGCAGTATTTT.

The V call is TRBV7-3, the J call TRBJ2-3; D tentatively fits TRBD1 or TRBD2 (5 bases each). CDR1 SGHTA and CDR2 FQGTGA come from the germline V gene. Trimming shortened V by 7 bases and J by 4 bases, and 12 bases separated the two germline ends. The CDR3 length is 13 residues. This CDR3 is CASKPRDADTQYF. Here the CDR3 DNA reads TGTGCCAGCAAACCCCGGGACGCAGATACGCAGTATTTT. Full variable domain (remainder filled in from reference TRBV7-3 and TRBJ2-3): GAGVSQTPSNKVTEKGKYVELRCDPISGHTALYWYRQSLGQGPEFLIYFQGTGAADDSGLPNDRFFAVRPEGSVSTLKIQRTERGDSAVYLCASKPRDADTQYFGPGTRLTVL.

This clone was observed a few times. The rearrangement joins TRBV11-2 to TRBJ1-1, with D unclear. CDR3 length equals 14 residues. The germline CDR1 and CDR2 sequences are SGHAT and FQNNGV. The ends were cut back, 2 bases at V and 6 bases at J, with 13 bases in the middle. For the CDR3, the DNA is TGTGCCAGCAGCTTACACGTCAGTGGATCTGAAGCTTTCTTT. Protein product: CASSLHVSGSEAFF.

The gene calls are TRBV7-2 and TRBJ1-5, with a possible D match to TRBD1 (6 bases). Germline lookup yields CDR1 SGHTA and CDR2 FQGNSA. The length of the CDR3 is 16 residues. The V gene lost 3 bases and the J gene lost 4 bases, with 16 bases spanning the gap. CDR3 bases: TGTGCCAGCAGCTTGGGACACCTTGGGGGAAATCAGCCCCAGCATTTT. Residues: CASSLGHLGGNQPQHF.

This clone was counted ten times or more. The V call is TRBV28, the J call TRBJ1-4, with no clear D. The germline V gene encodes CDR1 MDHEN and CDR2 SYDVKM. V was trimmed by 3 bases and J by 12 bases, leaving 11 bases between them. This CDR3 region has 12 residues. In DNA, the CDR3 is TGTGCCAGCAGTTTCCGAAACGCCGAACTGTTTTTT. It specifies CASSFRNAELFF.

The gene calls are TRBV5-5 and TRBJ1-2, with 9 bases lining up with TRBD1. The length of the CDR3 is 11 residues. Germline CDR1 SGHKS, CDR2 YYEKEE (reference sequence). J gave up 5 bases and V 7 bases, and 0 bases lay outside the gene matches. CDR3 in amino acids: CASGTGYGYTF. In DNA, the CDR3 is TGTGCCAGCGGGACAGGGTATGGCTACACCTTC.

The chain recombines TRBV19 with TRBJ2-1; TRBD2 agrees at 7 bases. The V segment lost 5 bases and the J segment 6 bases; nucleotides outside the gene matches: 4. The CDR3 consists of 13 residues. From germline, CDR1 is LNHDA and CDR2 SQIVND (reference sequence). The CDR3 DNA is TGTGCCAGTAGTGGAACTAGCGCCAATGAGCAGTTCTTC. This sequence encodes CASSGTSANEQFF.

Only a few counts were recorded for this clone. The chain carries TRBV2 and TRBJ2-2; tentatively, D is TRBD1 (6 bases). Germline V gene sequence: CDR1 SNHLY, CDR2 FYNNEI. V lost 7 bases and J 6 bases, leaving 15 bases between the germline ends. This CDR3 has 14 amino acids. The CDR3 region has the DNA TGTGCCAGCAACAGGGACCCTACGTCCGGGGAGCTGTTTTTT. This sequence encodes CASNRDPTSGELFF.

The V call is TRBV5-5, the J call TRBJ2-3; D is unresolved. Germline lookup yields CDR1 SGHKS and CDR2 YYEKEE (reference sequence). Trimming left V 4 bases short and J 0 bases short, with 15 bases between. This CDR3 spans 16 amino acids. The chain's CDR3 is CASSPQSSSSTDTQYF. In nucleotides, the CDR3 is TGTGCCAGCAGCCCTCAATCTTCCAGCAGCACAGATACGCAGTATTTT.

This clone was detected only a few times. The chain joins TRBV19 to TRBJ2-5; D is unclear. The V gene lost 4 bases and the J gene lost 2 bases, with 14 bases spanning the gap. The CDR3 spans 15 residues. Germline V gene lookup returns CDR1 LNHDA and CDR2 SQIVND (reference sequence). DNA for the CDR3: TGTGCCAGTAGTAGTCCTCGGCTGGGTCAAGAGACCCAGTACTTC. It is translated as CASSSPRLGQETQYF.

This rearrangement joins TRBV6-6 to TRBJ2-7; 10 nucleotides align to TRBD2. From germline, CDR1 is MNHNY and CDR2 SVGAGI (reference sequence). CDR3 length equals 13 residues. The V gene end was trimmed by 11 bases and the J gene end by 6 bases; junction bases not matched to a gene: 10. The CDR3 bases are TGTGCCGGACAGACTAGCGGGTTGGGCGAGCAGTACTTC. This translates into CAGQTSGLGEQYF.

The CDR3 bases are TGTGCCAGCAGCTCCGCCGGGACTCTAAATTTAGATACGCAGTATTTT. Translating gives CASSSAGTLNLDTQYF. This sequence joins TRBV11-3 and TRBJ2-3; tentative D call: TRBD2 (6 bases). Trimming stripped 4 bases from V and 5 bases from J, with 19 bases between. CDR1 and CDR2 (germline): SGHNT, YENEEA. The CDR3 is 16 residues long.

CDR3 in amino acids: CASSAVETQYF. Here the CDR3 DNA reads TGTGCCAGCAGCGCCGTGGAGACCCAGTACTTC. The chain combines TRBV7-2 with TRBJ2-5; no definite D call. The CDR3 runs 11 residues. CDR1 is SGHTA and CDR2 is FQGNSA in the germline V gene. Trimming pared 5 bases from V and 5 bases from J, leaving 6 bases between.

In DNA form, the CDR3 reads TGTGCCAGCAGCTTTCCGGAAACCAAAAACATTCAGTACTTC. As protein: CASSFPETKNIQYF. The chain has TRBV5-5 and TRBJ2-4, with no clear D. V was trimmed by 2 bases and J by 2 bases, leaving 8 bases between them. CDR3 size: 14 residues. Germline V gene sequence: CDR1 SGHKS, CDR2 YYEKEE (reference sequence).

This clone turned up a few times. The V gene is TRBV29-1, the J gene TRBJ2-1; the match to TRBD2 covers 9 bases. In germline, CDR1 is SQVTM, CDR2 ANQGSEA. This CDR3 has 13 amino acids. The ends lost 8 bases at V and 7 bases at J; junction bases unmatched: 9. The CDR3, as DNA: TGCAGCCCCGGGACTAGCCGCTTAAATGAGCAGTTCTTC. Residues: CSPGTSRLNEQFF.

This clone has only a few counts. The chain joins TRBV30 to TRBJ1-2; 10 positions agree with TRBD1. With 2 bases clipped from V and 0 bases from J, the junction kept 18 bases outside the gene matches. CDR1 is GTSNPN, CDR2 SVGIG, per germline (reference sequence). The CDR3 runs 20 residues. CDR3 in amino acids: CAWSLYYGTGVKGANYGYTF. The CDR3 DNA is TGTGCCTGGAGTTTGTACTATGGGACAGGGGTGAAGGGAGCTAACTATGGCTACACCTTC.

This clone was counted a few times. This rearrangement joins TRBV28 to TRBJ2-7, with D possibly matching TRBD1 (5 bases). V lost 5 bases and J 3 bases, leaving 11 bases between the germline ends. The CDR3 has 13 residues. Germline V gene sequence: CDR1 MDHEN, CDR2 SYDVKM. CDR3 amino acids: CASSTTANYEQYV. The CDR3 DNA sequence: TGTGCCAGCAGTACGACAGCTAACTACGAGCAGTACGTC.

V usage is TRBV11-3 and J usage is TRBJ2-5; 7 bases align to TRBD1. Germline CDR1 SGHNT, CDR2 YENEEA. This CDR3 contains 13 residues. After removal of 7 bases from V and 2 bases from J, the junction contained 4 bases not matched to a gene. CDR3 bases: TGTGCCAGCACCAGGGGGATTCAAGAGACCCAGTACTTC. Translated: CASTRGIQETQYF.